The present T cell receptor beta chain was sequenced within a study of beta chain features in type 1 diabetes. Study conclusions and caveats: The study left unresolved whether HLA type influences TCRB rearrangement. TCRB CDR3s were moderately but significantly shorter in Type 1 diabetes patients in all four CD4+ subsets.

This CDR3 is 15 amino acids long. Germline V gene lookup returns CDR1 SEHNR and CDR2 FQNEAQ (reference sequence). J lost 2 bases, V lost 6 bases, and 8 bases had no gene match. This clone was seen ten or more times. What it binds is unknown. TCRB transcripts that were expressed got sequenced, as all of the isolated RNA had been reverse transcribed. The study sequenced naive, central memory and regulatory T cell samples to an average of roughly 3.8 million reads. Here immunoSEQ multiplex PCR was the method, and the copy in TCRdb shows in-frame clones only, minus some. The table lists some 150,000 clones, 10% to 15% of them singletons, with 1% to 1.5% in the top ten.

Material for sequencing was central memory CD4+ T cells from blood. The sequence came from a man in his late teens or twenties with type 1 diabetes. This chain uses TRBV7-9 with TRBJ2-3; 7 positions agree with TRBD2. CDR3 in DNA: TGTGCCAGCAGAGAGTCCGGGGGGTACACAGATACGCAGTATTTT. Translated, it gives CASRESGGYTDTQYF.